This T cell receptor (beta chain) was found in a study of technical replicates of blood from a handful of donors. This CDR3 is 13 amino acids long. Trimming removed 4 bases from V and 6 bases from J, with 9 bases in between. Germline V CDR1 and CDR2: MNHNS, SASEGT. A single count supports this clone. The table came from immunoSEQ multiplex PCR; TCRdb's copy has only in-frame clones and leaves some out. The sample lists 15,000 to 19,000 clones, 85% to 90% seen once, with approximately 13% in the top ten. This TCR derives from a human donor in good health. This chain connects TRBV6-1 to TRBJ1-4; D is possibly TRBD1 (6 bases). Sequencing used PBMCs. As DNA, the CDR3 is TGTGCCAGCAGTGTCCACAGGGATGAAAAACTGTTTTTT. As protein: CASSVHRDEKLFF.